This is a list of T cell receptor beta chains from one sample in a study of molecular identifiers for immune sequencing clone quantification. TCRdb analysed the PCR reads with MiXCR anew, one entry per CDR3 protein. The repertoire has tens of thousands of distinct CDR3 sequences, about 19% of them found once; the top ten carry approximately 1.5%. Sequenced: naive CD8+ T cells from blood, with Jurkat cell RNA spiked in. Every receptor here comes from a human donor in good health. Some libraries in this study had Jurkat cell RNA spiked in. CDR3s include the opening cysteine and the closing phenylalanine or tryptophan. D genes are given only for firm matches. A clone size is listed for some rows: how often the clone was seen (once, few, many), or a class if it is expanded.

>TRBJ2-5|TRBV7-2|.|few
TGTGCCAGCAGCTTGCCGTTGGGGGTTTGGGAGACCCAGTACTTC
CASSLPLGVWETQYF
>TRBJ2-2|TRBV13|.|.
TGTGCCAGCAGCCCAAGAACATTCGCGAACACCGGGGAGCTGTTTTTT
CASSPRTFANTGELFF
>TRBJ2-5|TRBV20-1|.|many
TGCAGTGCCGGGGGCCGTGGGTCTAGAAAGACCCAGTACTTC
CSAGGRGSRKTQYF
>TRBJ2-7|TRBV7-9|TRBD2|few
TGTGCCAGCAGCTCCCAGGGACTAGCGGCTCCTTCCTACGAGCAGTACTTC
CASSSQGLAAPSYEQYF
>TRBJ2-7|TRBV2|.|.
TGTGCCAGCAGTGAACTAGAACTCGAGCAGTACTTC
CASSELELEQYF
>TRBJ2-5|TRBV20-1|TRBD1|many
TGCAGTGCTCCTAAAGAAGACAGGGTGTACCAAGAGACCCAGTACTTC
CSAPKEDRVYQETQYF
>TRBJ1-2|TRBV29-1|TRBD1|many
TGCAGCGTTGAATCCCGGGACAGGGGAATCTATGGCTACACCTTC
CSVESRDRGIYGYTF
>TRBJ2-2|TRBV20-1|.|.
TGCAGTCACCTTGGGGACACCGGGGAGCTGTTTTTT
CSHLGDTGELFF
>TRBJ2-1|TRBV19|TRBD2|many
TGTGCCAGTGGATTGGGGAGGGCGTTCTTC
CASGLGRAFF
>TRBJ2-1|TRBV30|.|.
TGTGCCTGCATCGATGAGCGGTTCTTC
CACIDERFF
>TRBJ2-7|TRBV10-3|TRBD1|few
TGTGCCACCACTCCGGGACAGGGTTACGAGCAGTACTTC
CATTPGQGYEQYF
>TRBJ1-4|TRBV3-1|.|many
TGTGCCAGCAGCCAAGATTCGACAGTAGAAGAAAAACTGTTTTTT
CASSQDSTVEEKLFF
>TRBJ2-7|TRBV28|TRBD1|many
TGTGCCAGCAGTTTTGTCCCCGCCGGGACAGGGGTACGCGAGCAGTACTTC
CASSFVPAGTGVREQYF
>TRBJ2-1|TRBV27|.|.
TGTGCCAGCAGGGGGGGCCTAAATCCCTACAATGAGCAGTTCTTC
CASRGGLNPYNEQFF
>TRBJ2-1|TRBV29-1|.|many
TGCAGCGTTGAAGATTTAGCCAATGAGCAGTTCTTC
CSVEDLANEQFF
>TRBJ2-7|TRBV20-1|.|few
TGCAGTCTTCACCCCTGGGAGCAGTACTTC
CSLHPWEQYF
>TRBJ1-1|TRBV10-2|.|many
TGCGCCAGCAGTTCCTATGGAGTCACTGAAGCTTTCTTT
CASSSYGVTEAFF
>TRBJ1-5|TRBV24-1|TRBD1|many
TGTGCCACCAGTGACTCGGGGGGACAGGGTAATCAGCCCCAGCATTTT
CATSDSGGQGNQPQHF
>TRBJ2-7|TRBV20-1|.|many
TGCAGTCTAGCCTTGGGGGAGCAGTACTTC
CSLALGEQYF
>TRBJ2-7|TRBV5-6|.|few
TGTGCCAGCAGCTTGGGGATAGGCGACTACGAGCAGTACTTC
CASSLGIGDYEQYF
>TRBJ1-2|TRBV27|TRBD1|few
TGTGCCAGCAGTGGATCCGGGACAGATCCCGCTAACTATGGCTACACCTTC
CASSGSGTDPANYGYTF
>TRBJ2-1|TRBV14|TRBD2|many
TGTGCCAGCAGCCAAGGAAGGGGATATAGCGGGAGAGACGAGCAGTTCTTC
CASSQGRGYSGRDEQFF
>TRBJ2-7|TRBV27|.|many
TGTGCCAGCACCAAAGGGGGGGGCTTCTACGAGCAGTACTTC
CASTKGGGFYEQYF
>TRBJ2-3|TRBV25-1|.|many
TGTGCCAGCAGTGAATGGGCCCCGACTAGCACAGATACGCAGTATTTT
CASSEWAPTSTDTQYF
>TRBJ1-5|TRBV19|.|many
TGTGCCAGTAGTACTGGACCGGGTCAGCCCCAGCATTTT
CASSTGPGQPQHF
>TRBJ2-5|TRBV7-9|.|.
TGTGCCAGCAGCTTGGTCTTACAAGAGACCCAGTACTTC
CASSLVLQETQYF
>TRBJ2-7|TRBV7-9|TRBD1|many
TGTGCCAGCAGCCCCTGGGACAGCTCCTACGAGCAGTACTTC
CASSPWDSSYEQYF
>TRBJ2-7|TRBV6-2/TRBV6-3|TRBD2|.
TGTGCCAGCAGTTTCTTACTAGCGGGAGGGCCGGTAGCCTACGAGCAGTACTTC
CASSFLLAGGPVAYEQYF
>TRBJ2-7|TRBV7-8|.|many
TGTGCCAGCAGCGTGGGGGGACCCTACGAGCAGTACTTC
CASSVGGPYEQYF
>TRBJ1-2|TRBV19|TRBD1|many
TGTGCCAACAAACCGGGACAGGGCTGCGGCTACACCTTC
CANKPGQGCGYTF
>TRBJ2-1|TRBV27|.|many
TGTGCCACAAAAAAGGACGGGAATCCCAATGAGCAGTTCTTC
CATKKDGNPNEQFF
>TRBJ1-4|TRBV25-1|.|many
TGTGCCAGCAGTGATAACTGGTGGGATGAAAAACTGTTTTTT
CASSDNWWDEKLFF
>TRBJ2-7|TRBV11-2|TRBD2|many
TGTGCCAGCAGCCCAGGGACTAGCGGGATCTCCTACGAGCAGTACTTC
CASSPGTSGISYEQYF
>TRBJ2-1|TRBV5-6|.|few
TGTGCCAGCAGCTTGGGCGGGATTGAGCAGTTCTTC
CASSLGGIEQFF
>TRBJ2-5|TRBV11-1|TRBD2|.
TGTGCCAGCAGCTCCTGGACTAGCGGGACTGATCAAGAGACCCAGTACTTC
CASSSWTSGTDQETQYF
>TRBJ2-7|TRBV7-2|TRBD1|many
TGTGCCAGCAGCCGGACAGGGCAGGCCTACGAGCAGTACTTC
CASSRTGQAYEQYF
>TRBJ2-1|TRBV19|.|.
TGTGCCAGAGGGACTTCCCCTTACAATGAGCAGTTCTTC
CARGTSPYNEQFF
>TRBJ2-1|TRBV29-1|.|many
TGCAGCGTTCCCTTACGCCCGGGAGTCTCCTACAATGAGCAGTTCTTC
CSVPLRPGVSYNEQFF
>TRBJ2-7|TRBV20-1|.|many
TGCAGTGCTAGGGGACGTTGGCCCCGTGACGAGCAGTACTTC
CSARGRWPRDEQYF
>TRBJ2-7|TRBV20-1|.|many
TGCAGTGCTAGAGACCGGCCGGGGAACTACGAGCAGTACTTC
CSARDRPGNYEQYF
>TRBJ1-5|TRBV13|TRBD1|many
TGTGCCAGCAGCCAGGGGGACAGTCAGCCCCAGCATTTT
CASSQGDSQPQHF
>TRBJ2-3|TRBV3-1|TRBD2|many
TGTGCCAGCAGCTGGGGCGGGGCGGGAGCGGATACGCAGTATTTT
CASSWGGAGADTQYF
>TRBJ1-4|TRBV7-6|.|many
TGTGCCAGCAGTTTAAGGGCAGCGGCAACTAATGAAAAACTGTTTTTT
CASSLRAAATNEKLFF
>TRBJ2-7|TRBV5-1|TRBD2|many
TGCGCCAGCAGCCTGACCCTGACTAGCGGGATCGGTGATGAGCAGTACTTC
CASSLTLTSGIGDEQYF
>TRBJ2-5|TRBV11-2|TRBD2|many
TGTGCCAGCAGCCAAATAGCCCTAGCGGTTACGCAAGAGACCCAGTACTTC
CASSQIALAVTQETQYF
>TRBJ2-5|TRBV4-1|TRBD2|.
TGCGCCAGCAGTGCCGGGACTAGCGGTGGGCAAGAGACCCAGTACTTC
CASSAGTSGGQETQYF